This TCR beta chain was sequenced during a study of T cells after yellow fever vaccination. Study results and caveats: Overall, a small share of clonotypes was seen in both CD4 and CD8 compartments. Post-booster samples contained most primary-vaccination clones (more than 95% CD4, about 90% CD8).

V was clipped by 1 base and J by 2 bases; unmatched bases: 5. This CDR3 is built from 15 residues. CDR1 and CDR2 from the germline V gene are SGHTA and FQGNSA. This clonotype appeared many times. Its antigen is unknown. TCRdb reprocessed the 5' RACE reads via MiXCR and lists one record per CDR3 protein. The sample lists roughly 330,000 distinct CDR3 sequences; approximately 3.9% were seen once. J is TRBJ2-7 and V is TRBV7-2; 7 nucleotides align to TRBD2. The source material was PBMCs, sampled 5 days after the yellow fever booster vaccination. This sequence originates from a man younger than 35 who received the YFV17D yellow fever vaccine. The CDR3 protein is CASSLVAGEAYEQYF. DNA of the CDR3: TGTGCCAGCAGCTTAGTGGCGGGGGAGGCCTACGAGCAGTACTTC.